These T cell receptor beta chains were read from a single sample in a study of tumor-infiltrating lymphocytes in localized non-small cell lung cancer. Method: immunoSEQ multiplex PCR; TCRdb's copy keeps in-frame clones and lacks some. Of roughly 13,000 clones in the sample, roughly 70% were seen once. Sample: uninvolved lung tissue not adjacent to the tumor. All receptors come from a human donor with non-small cell lung cancer. Each CDR3 is given with its conserved first and last residue. The order of the fields is V gene, J gene, clone size, D gene, CDR3 protein, CDR3 DNA. The D gene is left open where the match is weak. For some rows the clone size is stated as once, few or many, or as a class when expanded; others skip it.

TRBV5-1,TRBJ2-1,few,.,CASSFLGVYNEQFF,TGCGCCAGCAGCTTCCTAGGAGTCTACAATGAGCAGTTCTTC
TRBV7-3,TRBJ1-6,.,.,CASSLREQTGQYNSPLHF,TGTGCCAGCAGCTTAAGGGAGCAGACTGGACAGTATAATTCACCCCTCCACTTT
TRBV5-4,TRBJ2-3,few,.,CASSLRGGQADTQYF,TGTGCCAGCAGCTTGAGGGGGGGGCAGGCGGATACGCAGTATTTT
TRBV7-2,TRBJ2-7,.,TRBD2,CASRSREGGPSEQYF,TGTGCCAGCCGGAGTCGGGAGGGAGGGCCGAGCGAGCAGTACTTC
TRBV10-3,TRBJ1-1,once,TRBD1,CAISVGQHNTEAFF,TGTGCCATCAGTGTGGGACAGCACAACACTGAAGCTTTCTTT
TRBV7-2,TRBJ1-2,.,TRBD1,CASSPGQGEYGYTF,TGTGCCAGCAGCCCCGGACAGGGAGAGTATGGCTACACCTTC
TRBV19,TRBJ1-2,.,TRBD1,CASSIKSGGGYTF,TGTGCCAGTAGTATAAAGTCAGGGGGTGGCTACACCTTC
TRBV5-1,TRBJ2-3,.,TRBD2,CASSGGRTSGSDTQYF,TGCGCCAGCAGCGGTGGGCGGACTAGCGGTTCAGATACGCAGTATTTT
TRBV9,TRBJ2-2,.,TRBD2,CASSSTSGTNTGELFF,TGTGCCAGCAGCTCAACTAGCGGGACGAACACCGGGGAGCTGTTTTTT
TRBV9,TRBJ2-3,medium-sized,.,CASSFTDTQYF,TGTGCCAGCAGCTTCACAGATACGCAGTATTTT
TRBV10-3,TRBJ2-7,.,.,CAISADSYEQYF,TGTGCCATCAGCGCCGACTCCTACGAGCAGTACTTC
TRBV7-9,TRBJ1-2,.,TRBD1,CASSLPGQVDYGYTF,TGTGCCAGCAGCTTACCGGGACAGGTCGATTATGGCTACACCTTC
TRBV29-1,TRBJ2-1,.,TRBD1,CSVRGQGSPNEQFF,TGCAGCGTTCGGGGACAGGGGTCCCCCAATGAGCAGTTCTTC
TRBV30,TRBJ1-6,.,.,CAWSVGAPNSPLHF,TGTGCCTGGAGTGTCGGCGCCCCAAATTCACCCCTCCACTTT
TRBV11-1,TRBJ2-1,few,.,CASSLRDSYNEQFF,TGTGCCAGCAGCCTCCGGGACTCCTACAATGAGCAGTTCTTC
TRBV28,TRBJ2-1,.,.,CASISSFSYNEQFF,TGTGCCAGCATCAGCTCCTTCTCCTACAATGAGCAGTTCTTC
TRBV19,TRBJ1-2,.,.,CASRSLTGHYGYTF,TGTGCCAGTAGGTCCCTGACAGGCCACTATGGCTACACCTTC
TRBV28,TRBJ1-2,.,.,CASRANYGYTF,TGTGCCAGCCGGGCCAATTATGGCTACACCTTC
TRBV7-9,TRBJ2-3,.,.,CASSPLRGADTQYF,TGTGCCAGCAGCCCCCTCAGAGGAGCAGATACGCAGTATTTT
TRBV14,TRBJ2-5,medium-sized,TRBD1,CASSQDRTGKVETQYF,TGTGCCAGCAGCCAAGATAGGACAGGGAAGGTAGAGACCCAGTACTTC
TRBV14,TRBJ2-3,few,TRBD2,CASSFGLAGYTQYF,TGTGCCAGCAGCTTTGGACTAGCGGGATATACGCAGTATTTT
TRBV6-1,TRBJ1-1,few,TRBD1,CASSGPPGQGESGAFF,TGTGCCAGCAGTGGTCCGCCGGGACAGGGTGAGTCGGGAGCTTTCTTT